The present T cell receptor beta chain was sequenced within a study of shared clonotypes between healthy human individuals. Study at large: Used for every donor were three CD4 naive, three CD4 memory, two CD8 naive and one CD8 memory plate. Study-wide results and limits: Donors were few, which limited the genetic and exposure-history diversity represented. Clonotypes shared by all four donors outscored non-shared clonotypes in generation probability.

Assay used: immunoSEQ multiplex PCR; TCRdb lists only in-frame clones, some missing. This table holds some 2.4 million clones, approximately 94% found once. Note on this clone: Its antigen remains unidentified.

All the donors were Caucasian adults who lived in Nashville, Tennessee. This CDR3 contains 18 residues. The junction had 7 bases not matched to a gene; V was cut back by 5 bases and J by 0 bases. The germline V gene encodes CDR1 MNHEY and CDR2 SMNVEV (reference sequence). V gene TRBV27 combines with J gene TRBJ2-2; 12 bases are a match to TRBD2. This sequence was found in a man between 18 and 35 years old in good health. Some clones in this sample may be carry-over from other donors' samples. Sequencing was done on a sample of naive CD4+ T cells from PBMCs. Described subset: CD45RA+ positively selected. The CDR3 loop reads CASSPLTSGGSNTGELFF. The CDR3 DNA sequence: TGTGCCAGCAGTCCATTGACTAGCGGGGGATCGAACACCGGGGAGCTGTTTTTT.